Following are 5 T cell receptor beta chains from one sample sequenced in a study of T cell responses to AZD1222 COVID-19 vaccine. Clones were sequenced by immunoSEQ multiplex PCR, and TCRdb holds only the in-frame ones, with some missing. The sample shows about 190,000 clones, roughly 93% of them seen only once. The input for sequencing was peripheral blood, taken on day 0 of AZD1222 vaccination. These receptors were collected from an adult in good health.

V and J are TRBV29-1 and TRBJ2-2, with D possibly matching TRBD2 (5 bases). The CDR3 is 13 amino acids. The germline V gene has CDR1 SQVTM and CDR2 ANQGSEA. Trimming removed 4 bases from V and 6 bases from J, with 12 bases in between. The CDR3 spells CSVGHSGAGELFF. The CDR3, as DNA: TGCAGCGTTGGACACAGCGGTGCCGGGGAGCTGTTTTTT.

This rearrangement joins TRBV11-3 to TRBJ2-2; D may be TRBD2 (6 bases). Trimming cost V 5 bases and J 4 bases, with 14 bases left between them. CDR1 is SGHNT, CDR2 YENEEA, per germline. CDR3 length: 15 residues. The CDR3 protein is CASSPLGGRTGELFF. The CDR3 DNA follows: TGTGCCAGCAGCCCCCTGGGAGGACGCACCGGGGAGCTGTTTTTT. Full variable domain (missing parts from reference TRBV11-3 and TRBJ2-2): EAGVVQSPRYKIIEKKQPVAFWCNPISGHNTLYWYLQNLGQGPELLIRYENEEAVDDSQLPKDRFSAERLKGVDSTLKIQPAELGDSAVYLCASSPLGGRTGELFFGEGSRLTVL.

To note about this clone: Other DNA sequences from this sample encode an identical CDR3 as well. The rearrangement joins TRBV20-1 to TRBJ2-7; TRBD1 or TRBD2 may be the D gene (5 bases each). The ends were cut back, 5 bases at V and 4 bases at J, with 9 bases in the middle. This CDR3 has 11 residues. Germline assignment: CDR1 DFQATT and CDR2 SNEGSKA (reference sequence). The CDR3 spells CSARGGYEQYF. The DNA for the CDR3 is TGCAGTGCTCGGGGCGGATACGAGCAGTACTTC.

V gene TRBV9 combines with J gene TRBJ1-1; D is uncertain. This CDR3 region has 12 residues. Trimming cost V 4 bases and J 1 base, with 5 bases left between them. The germline V gene encodes CDR1 SGDLS and CDR2 YYNGEE. The CDR3 reads CASSLGNTEAFF. The CDR3 DNA sequence: TGTGCCAGCAGCCTTGGGAACACTGAAGCTTTCTTT.

This clone was seen a single time. The chain carries TRBV15 and TRBJ1-2; D ambiguous. Trimming left V 5 bases short and J 0 bases short, with 10 bases between. From germline, CDR1 is LNHNV and CDR2 YYDKDF (reference sequence). CDR3 length: 14 amino acids. The CDR3 DNA reads TGTGCCACCAGCTTCGGCATTACTAACTATGGCTACACCTTC. Protein sequence: CATSFGITNYGYTF.